The present T cell receptor beta chain was sequenced within a study of cytomegalovirus exposure and HLA in healthy donors. Broader study findings: Most TCR sequences proved rare, with some public TCRs found in many donors. Confirmation was obtained in vitro that a few CMV-associated chains are specific for CMV antigens. By HLA locus, TCR association rates varied in a later analysis, with DRB1 showing the most and HLA-C the fewest.

This clone was recorded many times. Its antigen is not identified. The study ran its PCR with 60 Vbeta and 13 Jbeta primers. Only in-frame clones appear in the TCRdb table, and some are missing; sequencing was by immunoSEQ multiplex PCR. The sample records 65,000 to 90,000 clones, about 81% being singletons. Trimming took 3 bases from V and 5 from J, leaving 11 bases between them. Germline V gene sequence: CDR1 MNHNS, CDR2 SASEGT. The CDR3 loop spans 13 amino acids. The specimen was PBMCs. The clonotype comes from a man in his sixties or seventies in good health and CMV-seronegative. The gene calls are TRBV6-1 and TRBJ2-7; possible D gene TRBD1, 5 bases. The CDR3 DNA reads TGTGCCAGCAGTGATTCACAAGGGGACGAGCAGTACTTC. It encodes CASSDSQGDEQYF.